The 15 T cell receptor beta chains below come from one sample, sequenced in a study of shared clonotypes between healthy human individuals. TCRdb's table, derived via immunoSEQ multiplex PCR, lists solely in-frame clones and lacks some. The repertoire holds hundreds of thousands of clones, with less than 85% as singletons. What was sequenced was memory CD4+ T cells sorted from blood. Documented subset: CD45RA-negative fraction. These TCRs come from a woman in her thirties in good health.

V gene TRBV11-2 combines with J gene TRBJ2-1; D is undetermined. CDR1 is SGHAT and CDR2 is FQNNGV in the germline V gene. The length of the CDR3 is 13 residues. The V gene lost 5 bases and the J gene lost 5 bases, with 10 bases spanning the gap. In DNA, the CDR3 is TGTGCCAGCAGCCTCACCTGGGACAATGAGCAGTTCTTC. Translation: CASSLTWDNEQFF.

CDR3 sequence reads: CASSSRNAGLETQYF. Written as DNA, the CDR3 is TGTGCCAGCAGCTCACGTAACGCGGGTCTAGAGACCCAGTACTTC. The J gene is TRBJ2-5, the V gene TRBV13; D is possibly TRBD2 (5 bases). Per the germline V gene, CDR1 is PRHDT and CDR2 is FYEKMQ (reference sequence). There are 15 residues in the CDR3. Trimming took off 4 bases at V and 4 bases at J, with 16 bases between the two ends.

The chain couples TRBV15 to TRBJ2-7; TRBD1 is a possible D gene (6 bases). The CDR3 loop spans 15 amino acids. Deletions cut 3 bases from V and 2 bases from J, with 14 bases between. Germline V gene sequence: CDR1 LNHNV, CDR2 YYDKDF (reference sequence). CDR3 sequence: CATSRASGAAYEQYF. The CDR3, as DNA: TGTGCCACCAGCAGGGCGTCAGGGGCGGCCTACGAGCAGTACTTC.

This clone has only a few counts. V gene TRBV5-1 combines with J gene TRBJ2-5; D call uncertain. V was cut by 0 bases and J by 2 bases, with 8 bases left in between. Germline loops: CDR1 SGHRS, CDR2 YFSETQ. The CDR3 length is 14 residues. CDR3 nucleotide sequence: TGCGCCAGCAGCTTGGGTGAAGCTCAAGAGACCCAGTACTTC. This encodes CASSLGEAQETQYF.

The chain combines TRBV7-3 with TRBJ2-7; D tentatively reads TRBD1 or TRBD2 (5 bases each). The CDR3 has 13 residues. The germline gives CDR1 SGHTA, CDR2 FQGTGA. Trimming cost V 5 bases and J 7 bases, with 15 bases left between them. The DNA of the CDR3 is TGTGCCAGCAGCACCCGGGACGGTGGGGAGCAGTACTTC. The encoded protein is CASSTRDGGEQYF.

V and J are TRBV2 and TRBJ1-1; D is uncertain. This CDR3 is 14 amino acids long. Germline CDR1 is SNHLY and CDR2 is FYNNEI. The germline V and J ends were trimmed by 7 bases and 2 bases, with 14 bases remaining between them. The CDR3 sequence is CASMRRETNTEAFF. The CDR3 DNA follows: TGTGCCAGCATGAGGCGGGAGACTAACACTGAAGCTTTCTTT.

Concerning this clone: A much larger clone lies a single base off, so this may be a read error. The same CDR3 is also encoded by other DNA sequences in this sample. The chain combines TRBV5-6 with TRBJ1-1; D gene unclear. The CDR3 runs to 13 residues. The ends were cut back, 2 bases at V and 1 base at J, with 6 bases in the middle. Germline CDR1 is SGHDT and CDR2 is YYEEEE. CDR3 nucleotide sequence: TGTGCCAGCAGCTTATTTGAGAACACTGAAGCTTTCTTT. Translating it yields CASSLFENTEAFF.

DNA of the CDR3: TGTGCCAGCAGTATAGAGCTCACTGAAGCTTTCTTT. Amino acids: CASSIELTEAFF. V is TRBV2 and J is TRBJ1-1; D is ambiguous. Trimming stripped 5 bases from V and 4 bases from J, with 8 bases between. The CDR3 is 12 residues long. The V gene's germline CDR1 is SNHLY and CDR2 FYNNEI.

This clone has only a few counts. The DNA of the CDR3 is TGTGCCAGCAGCTTAGCTGTAGCGGCCCAAGAGACCCAGTACTTC. It codes for CASSLAVAAQETQYF. The chain is built from TRBV7-2 and TRBJ2-5, with D possibly matching TRBD2 (6 bases). V lost 0 bases, J lost 1 base, and 9 bases lay in between. The CDR3 is made up of 15 amino acids. Germline loops: CDR1 SGHTA, CDR2 FQGNSA.

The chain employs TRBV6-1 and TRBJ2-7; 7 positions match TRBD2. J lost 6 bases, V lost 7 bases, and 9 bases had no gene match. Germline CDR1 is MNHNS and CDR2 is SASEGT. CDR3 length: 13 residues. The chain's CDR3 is CASKSSGKGEQYF. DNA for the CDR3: TGTGCCAGCAAATCCAGCGGGAAAGGCGAGCAGTACTTC.

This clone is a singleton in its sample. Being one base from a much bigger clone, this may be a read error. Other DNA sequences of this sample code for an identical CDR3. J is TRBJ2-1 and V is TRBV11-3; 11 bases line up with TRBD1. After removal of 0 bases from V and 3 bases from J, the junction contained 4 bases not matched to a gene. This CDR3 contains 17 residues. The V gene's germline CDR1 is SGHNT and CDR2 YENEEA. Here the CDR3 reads CASSLDSGTGGYNEQFF. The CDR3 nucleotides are TGTGCCAGCAGCTTAGATTCAGGGACAGGGGGCTACAATGAGCAGTTCTTC.

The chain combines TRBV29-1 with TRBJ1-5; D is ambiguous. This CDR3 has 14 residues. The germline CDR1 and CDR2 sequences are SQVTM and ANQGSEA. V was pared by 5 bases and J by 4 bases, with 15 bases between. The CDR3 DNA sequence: TGCAGCGTTTCCTCGGGCCTATCAAATCAGCCCCAGCATTTT. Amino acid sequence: CSVSSGLSNQPQHF.

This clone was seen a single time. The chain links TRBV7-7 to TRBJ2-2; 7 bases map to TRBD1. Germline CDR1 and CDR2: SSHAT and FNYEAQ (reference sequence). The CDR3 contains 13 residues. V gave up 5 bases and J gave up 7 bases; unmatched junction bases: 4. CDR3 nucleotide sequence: TGTGCCAGCAGCACCCAGGGGGACGGGGAGCTGTTTTTT. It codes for CASSTQGDGELFF.

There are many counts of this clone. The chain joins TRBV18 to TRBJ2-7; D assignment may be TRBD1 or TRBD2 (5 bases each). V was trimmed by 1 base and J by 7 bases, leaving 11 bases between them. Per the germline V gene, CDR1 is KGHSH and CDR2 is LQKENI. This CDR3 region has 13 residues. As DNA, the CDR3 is TGTGCCAGCTCACCACGGGACCACGGGGAGCAGTACTTC. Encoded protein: CASSPRDHGEQYF.

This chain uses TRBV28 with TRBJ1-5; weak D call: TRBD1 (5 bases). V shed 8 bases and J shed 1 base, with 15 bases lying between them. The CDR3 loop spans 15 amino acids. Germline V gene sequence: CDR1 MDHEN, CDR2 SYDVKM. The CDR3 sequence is CASRGSGVSNQPQHF. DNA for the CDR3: TGTGCCAGCCGGGGCTCGGGAGTGAGCAATCAGCCCCAGCATTTT.